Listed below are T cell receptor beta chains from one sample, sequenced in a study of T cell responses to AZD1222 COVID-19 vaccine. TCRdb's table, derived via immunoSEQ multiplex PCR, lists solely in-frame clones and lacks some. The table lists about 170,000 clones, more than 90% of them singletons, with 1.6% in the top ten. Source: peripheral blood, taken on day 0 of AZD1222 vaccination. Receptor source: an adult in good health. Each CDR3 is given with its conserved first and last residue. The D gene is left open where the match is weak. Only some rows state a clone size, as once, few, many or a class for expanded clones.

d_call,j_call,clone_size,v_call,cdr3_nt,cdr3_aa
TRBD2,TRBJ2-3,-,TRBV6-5,TGTGCCACCTTAGCGGGGGTTAATACAGATACGCAGTATTTT,CATLAGVNTDTQYF
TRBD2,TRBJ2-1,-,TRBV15,TGTGCCACCAGCAGAGCCGGGACTAGCGGGGAGCAGTTCTTC,CATSRAGTSGEQFF
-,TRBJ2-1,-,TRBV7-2,TGTGCCAGCAGCTTAGCGGGGGTAAGGTCGGTTATTTCGAGCTCCTACAATGAGCAGTTCTTC,CASSLAGVRSVISSSYNEQFF
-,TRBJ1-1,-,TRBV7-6,TGTGCCAGCAGCTTAAGGTATCGCGGCAGGACAAACACTGAAGCTTTCTTT,CASSLRYRGRTNTEAFF
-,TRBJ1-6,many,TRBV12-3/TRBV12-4,TGTGCCAGCAGGCAGGGGAGCTCACCCCTCCACTTT,CASRQGSSPLHF
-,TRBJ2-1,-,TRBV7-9,TGTGCCAGCAGCTTAGGGCTTGCATACAATGAGCAGTTCTTC,CASSLGLAYNEQFF
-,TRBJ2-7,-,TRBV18,TGTGCCAGCTCACCATCCAGAGGAACTGTTAGGTACGAGCAGTACTTC,CASSPSRGTVRYEQYF
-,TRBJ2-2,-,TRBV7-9,TGTGCCAGCAGCTTGGAAGGGGGGACCGGGGAGCTGTTTTTT,CASSLEGGTGELFF
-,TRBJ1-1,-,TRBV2,TGTGCCAGCAGGGAAGCAGGGGTCACTGAAGCTTTCTTT,CASREAGVTEAFF
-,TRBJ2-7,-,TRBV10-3,TGTGCCACCCCGAAAAAGCAGTACTTC,CATPKKQYF